This T cell receptor (beta chain) was profiled in a study of blood T cells in healthy people across ages. The germline CDR1 and CDR2 sequences are SGHAT and FQDESV (reference sequence). CDR3 length equals 17 residues. This clonotype has more than one count but fewer than ten. The second PCR ran about 6 to 12 cycles with a sample-barcoded 5' primer and J-beta primers. TCRdb fed the 5' RACE reads into MiXCR, producing one record per CDR3 protein. This sample yields under 1,100,000 distinct CDR3 sequences, of which around 25% are seen a single time; about 0.69% belongs to the top ten. These same records also appear under a second study, on T cells of mothers and their children.

This receptor was identified in a girl aged 2 to 10 in good health. Specimen: blood. V gene TRBV11-1 combines with J gene TRBJ2-5; 10 bases match TRBD2. The end of the DNA fits TRBJ2-7 better, so the J call may be wrong. DNA of the CDR3: TGTGCCAGCAGCTTCGACGAGGCTAGCGGGAGTCTCTACGAGCAGTACTTC. Protein product: CASSFDEASGSLYEQYF.